The next 21 T cell receptor beta chains were all read from a single sample in a study of blood T cell repertoires in COVID-19. Method: immunoSEQ multiplex PCR; TCRdb's copy keeps in-frame clones and lacks some. The sample includes roughly 200,000 clones, 65% to 85% of them seen just once. Sequences were obtained from peripheral blood. Receptor source: a man in his fifties with active or convalescent COVID-19.

In nucleotides, the CDR3 is TGCAGTGCTAGACGGACAGAAGCTTTCTTT. Translation gives CSARRTEAFF. The chain employs TRBV20-1 and TRBJ1-1; a possible D gene is TRBD1 (5 bases). This CDR3 spans 10 amino acids. The germline V and J ends were trimmed by 2 bases and 8 bases, with 6 bases remaining between them. Germline CDR1 is DFQATT and CDR2 is SNEGSKA (reference sequence).

The chain joins TRBV6-5 to TRBJ1-3; no definite D call. V dropped 8 bases and J dropped 0 bases, with 11 bases sitting between them. The CDR3 length is 14 residues. Germline CDR1 reads MNHEY; CDR2 reads SVGAGI. For the CDR3, the DNA is TGTGCCAGCCGTCTCTCTATCTCTGGAAACACCATATATTTT. The encoded protein is CASRLSISGNTIYF.

This clone was counted between two and nine times. CDR3 protein: CASAPDLRSGELFF. CDR3 nucleotide sequence: TGTGCCAGCGCCCCTGATTTGAGGTCCGGGGAGCTGTTTTTT. J is TRBJ2-2 and V is TRBV5-5, with unresolved D. The CDR3 loop spans 14 amino acids. In germline, CDR1 is SGHKS, CDR2 YYEKEE (reference sequence). The V end was cut by 7 bases, the J end by 6 bases, with 16 bases between.

The V and J genes are TRBV10-3 and TRBJ1-2; 12 nucleotides agree with TRBD1. The CDR3 totals 15 residues. J gave up 8 bases and V 5 bases, and 9 bases lay outside the gene matches. The germline V gene has CDR1 ENHRY and CDR2 SYGVKD. The chain's CDR3 is CAISHPGQGALGYTF. The CDR3 DNA sequence: TGTGCCATCAGTCACCCGGGACAGGGGGCCCTAGGCTACACCTTC.

This chain connects TRBV7-2 to TRBJ1-6, with a tentative D call TRBD1 (6 bases). Germline-derived CDR1 and CDR2 are SGHTA and FQGNSA. The CDR3 runs to 14 residues. Trimming cost V 5 bases and J 7 bases, with 12 bases left between them. As DNA, the CDR3 is TGTGCCAGCAGCAAGGCCACAGGGAATTCACCCCTCCACTTT. Encoded protein: CASSKATGNSPLHF.

V is TRBV23-1 and J is TRBJ2-7, with 7 bases that match TRBD1. TRBV23-1 is an ORF; its function is uncertain. V lost 7 bases, J lost 3 bases, and 6 bases stayed unmatched. The CDR3 is 13 residues long. In DNA form, the CDR3 reads TGCGCCAGCAACGCGGACAGGATCTACGAGCAGTACTTC. It encodes CASNADRIYEQYF.

The rearrangement joins TRBV30 to TRBJ2-7; 7 bases agree with TRBD1. The CDR3 is made up of 12 amino acids. Germline V CDR1 and CDR2: GTSNPN, SVGIG (reference sequence). J was trimmed by 0 bases and V by 7 bases; bases with no gene match: 3. The CDR3 region is CAYHRGSYEQYF. In nucleotides, the CDR3 is TGTGCCTACCACAGGGGCTCCTACGAGCAGTACTTC.

In this sample, this clone turned up a few times. The CDR3: CASSTGLFNYGYTF. For the CDR3, the DNA is TGTGCCAGCTCAACGGGACTTTTTAACTATGGCTACACCTTC. The V call is TRBV28, the J call TRBJ1-2; TRBD1 is a possible D gene (5 bases). The V end was cut by 8 bases, the J end by 1 base, with 14 bases between. The V gene's germline CDR1 is MDHEN and CDR2 SYDVKM. This CDR3 has 14 residues.

V gene TRBV7-9 combines with J gene TRBJ1-5; no clear D. The CDR3 contains 15 residues. Germline CDR1 SEHNR, CDR2 FQNEAQ (reference sequence). Trimming removed 0 bases at V and 4 bases at J, with 10 bases between. The CDR3 here is CASSLALAENQPQHF. The CDR3 region has the DNA TGTGCCAGCAGCTTAGCGCTAGCGGAGAATCAGCCCCAGCATTTT.

This clone was seen a few times. The chain joins TRBV27 to TRBJ1-1; 8 bases are a match to TRBD1. V trimming: 5 bases; J trimming: 11 bases; junction bases outside the gene matches: 13. The germline gives CDR1 MNHEY, CDR2 SMNVEV (reference sequence). This CDR3 spans 14 amino acids. The DNA of the CDR3 is TGTGCCAGCAGTCCCACAGGGGGGAGCCCAGTCGCTTTCTTT. It yields the protein CASSPTGGSPVAFF.

The chain is built from TRBV6-5 and TRBJ2-1, with 10 bases matching TRBD2. V lost 4 bases, J lost 3 bases, and 6 bases stayed unmatched. This CDR3 spans 16 amino acids. CDR1 is MNHEY and CDR2 is SVGAGI in the germline V gene. CDR3: CASSSSLAGIYNEQFF. CDR3 nucleotide sequence: TGTGCCAGCAGTTCCTCACTAGCGGGGATCTACAATGAGCAGTTCTTC.

This chain connects TRBV5-4 to TRBJ1-2; 7 bases agree with TRBD1. Germline V CDR1 and CDR2: SGHNT, YYREEE (reference sequence). The V segment lost 2 bases and the J segment 1 base; nucleotides outside the gene matches: 5. This CDR3 spans 15 amino acids. The CDR3 sequence: CASSFTGVLNYGYTF. In nucleotides, the CDR3 is TGTGCCAGCAGCTTTACAGGGGTCCTTAACTATGGCTACACCTTC. The full variable domain, rest sourced from reference TRBV5-4 and TRBJ1-2, is ETGVTQSPTHLIKTRGQQVTLRCSSQSGHNTVSWYQQALGQGPQFIFQYYREEENGRGNFPPRFSGLQFPNYSSELNVNALELDDSALYLCASSFTGVLNYGYTFGSGTRLTVV.

The chain links TRBV9 to TRBJ2-7; a possible D gene is TRBD1 (6 bases). The CDR3 length is 14 residues. Germline V CDR1 and CDR2: SGDLS, YYNGEE. The ends were cut back, 0 bases at V and 4 bases at J, with 11 bases in the middle. CDR3 in DNA: TGTGCCAGCAGCGTAGGGCAGGGGAAATACGAGCAGTACTTC. Encoded protein: CASSVGQGKYEQYF.

This chain connects TRBV30 to TRBJ1-1; D call uncertain. Trimming pared 6 bases from V and 1 base from J, leaving 6 bases between. This CDR3 spans 11 amino acids. CDR1 is GTSNPN, CDR2 SVGIG, per germline (reference sequence). The CDR3 loop reads CACQANTEAFF. CDR3 bases: TGTGCCTGCCAGGCGAACACTGAAGCTTTCTTT.

The chain uses TRBV10-3 and TRBJ2-3; D gene unclear. V lost 2 bases, J lost 5 bases, and 5 bases lay in between. Germline CDR1 ENHRY, CDR2 SYGVKD. CDR3 length: 12 residues. The CDR3 loop is CAISEAIDTQYF. The CDR3, as DNA: TGTGCCATCAGTGAGGCGATAGATACGCAGTATTTT.

The chain joins TRBV7-2 to TRBJ2-7, with D possibly TRBD1 on 6 matching bases. Per germline, CDR1 SGHTA and CDR2 FQGNSA. With 5 bases removed from V and 1 base from J, the gap between germline ends came to 15 bases. The CDR3 spans 15 residues. The CDR3 loop is CASSVTGQRSYEQYF. DNA of the CDR3: TGTGCCAGCAGCGTCACAGGGCAAAGGTCCTACGAGCAGTACTTC.

The chain carries TRBV7-2 and TRBJ2-3; D gene ambiguous. CDR1 and CDR2 from the germline V gene are SGHTA and FQGNSA. The CDR3 covers 13 residues. V lost 1 base, J lost 6 bases, and 8 bases lay in between. CDR3 DNA: TGTGCCAGCAGCTTAGTTCCGGTGGATACGCAGTATTTT. Its protein product is CASSLVPVDTQYF.

V gene TRBV18 combines with J gene TRBJ1-3; maybe TRBD1 (5 bases). This CDR3 contains 15 residues. Trimming stripped 2 bases from V and 0 bases from J, with 8 bases between. Germline V gene data show CDR1 as KGHSH and CDR2 as LQKENI. The CDR3 region is CASSPSTASGNTIYF. Here the CDR3 DNA reads TGTGCCAGCTCACCATCGACAGCCTCTGGAAACACCATATATTTT.

As for this clone: This sample includes further DNA sequences coding for the same CDR3. The chain employs TRBV20-1 and TRBJ2-1, with D uncertain. CDR3 length equals 11 residues. With 3 bases removed from V and 5 bases from J, the gap between germline ends came to 5 bases. In germline, CDR1 is DFQATT, CDR2 SNEGSKA (reference sequence). CDR3 nucleotide sequence: TGCAGTGCTAGTCGGGACAATGAGCAGTTCTTC. Translated, it gives CSASRDNEQFF.

The gene calls are TRBV10-3 and TRBJ1-5; TRBD1 is a possible D gene (5 bases). The germline CDR1 and CDR2 sequences are ENHRY and SYGVKD. The CDR3 length is 12 residues. Trimming took off 8 bases at V and 3 bases at J, with 8 bases between the two ends. CDR3 nucleotides: TGTGCCATCGGGGCCTTCAATCAGCCCCAGCATTTT. This encodes CAIGAFNQPQHF.

The V and J genes are TRBV29-1 and TRBJ2-1; 7 bases agree with TRBD1. The length of the CDR3 is 13 residues. Germline assignment: CDR1 SQVTM and CDR2 ANQGSEA. Germline trimming cut 4 bases from V and 9 bases from J; bases unmatched to any gene: 9. CDR3 region: CSVAVQGIIEQFF. The CDR3 DNA sequence: TGCAGCGTTGCGGTACAGGGGATCATTGAGCAGTTCTTC.